This TCR beta chain was retrieved from a study of blood T cells in healthy people across ages. V was pared by 5 bases and J by 2 bases, with 9 bases of the junction left unmatched. This CDR3 comprises 17 residues. Germline-derived CDR1 and CDR2 are MDHEN and SYDVKM. The study, taken as a whole, reports: Naive CD4+ cell counts and diversity both ran higher in long-lived than in aged donors. TCR beta diversity, measured per million T cells, fell in a roughly linear way with age. Investigators viewed diversity estimates from one million T cells as underestimates, the study reported.

A second PCR of about 7 to 12 cycles used a sample-barcoded 5' primer and a J-beta primer mix. The authors tagged each cDNA molecule using a template-switch adaptor with 12 random nucleotides. TCRdb reanalysed the 5' RACE reads using MiXCR and keeps one entry per CDR3 protein. This table holds fewer than 2 million distinct CDR3 sequences, about 39% found once. This clonotype has just a few counts. Its antigen is currently unknown. Material: blood. The rearrangement links TRBV28 to TRBJ2-5; 12 bases match TRBD2. This TCR was sampled from a human donor in good health. DNA for the CDR3: TGTGCCAGCAGTCTACGACTAGCGGGGGCATTACAAGAGACCCAGTACTTC. Amino acids: CASSLRLAGALQETQYF.